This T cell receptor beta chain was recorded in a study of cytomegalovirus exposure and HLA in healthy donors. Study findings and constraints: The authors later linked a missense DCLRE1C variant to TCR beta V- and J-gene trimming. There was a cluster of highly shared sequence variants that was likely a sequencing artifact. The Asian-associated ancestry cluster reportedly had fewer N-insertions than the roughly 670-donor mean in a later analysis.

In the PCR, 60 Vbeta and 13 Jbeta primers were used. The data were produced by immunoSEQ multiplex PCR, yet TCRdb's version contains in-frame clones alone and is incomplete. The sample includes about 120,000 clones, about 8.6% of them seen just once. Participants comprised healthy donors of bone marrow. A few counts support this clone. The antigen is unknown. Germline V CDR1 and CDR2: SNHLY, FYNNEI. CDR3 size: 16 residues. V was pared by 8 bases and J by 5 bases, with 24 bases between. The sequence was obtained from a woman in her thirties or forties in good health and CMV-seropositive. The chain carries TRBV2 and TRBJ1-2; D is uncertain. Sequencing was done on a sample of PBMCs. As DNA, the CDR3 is TGTGCCAGCTTTAGCCGGTCGACCCCGGATTCGTATGGCTACACCTTC. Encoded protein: CASFSRSTPDSYGYTF.